This record concerns one T cell receptor (beta chain) sequence. Membership in each cohort depended on participant-reported clinical history. Produced via immunoSEQ multiplex PCR; TCRdb's table is partial and in-frame only. The table lists about 130,000 clones, 86% of them singletons. This specimen comes from a study of blood T cell repertoires in COVID-19. The CDR3 is 11 residues long. V dropped 0 bases and J dropped 6 bases, with 6 bases sitting between them. Germline V gene sequence: CDR1 DFQATT, CDR2 SNEGSKA (reference sequence). This sequence originates from a woman between 50 and 59 years old who had recovered from COVID-19. V and J are TRBV20-1 and TRBJ2-7; D not certain. Material: PBMCs or T cells enriched from blood (not recorded which). The chain's CDR3 is CSARDNSEQYF. The CDR3 DNA reads TGCAGTGCTAGAGATAACAGCGAGCAGTACTTC.